The 22 T cell receptor beta chains below all came from one sample that was sequenced in a study of blood T cell repertoires in COVID-19. Profiling relied on immunoSEQ multiplex PCR, and the TCRdb table lists in-frame clones only, not all of them. This sample has some 260,000 clones, with around nine tenths found just once. Source material: peripheral blood. All receptors come from a middle-aged woman who had recovered from COVID-19.

The chain joins TRBV7-3 to TRBJ2-1; perhaps TRBD2 as D (5 bases). Germline CDR1 reads SGHTA; CDR2 reads FQGTGA. The CDR3 is made up of 14 amino acids. V was trimmed by 5 bases and J by 6 bases, leaving 14 bases between them. As DNA, the CDR3 is TGTGCCAGCAGCCCCGGCCTAGCCCCCAATGAGCAGTTCTTC. Translation: CASSPGLAPNEQFF.

The chain has TRBV5-6 and TRBJ2-7; a possible D gene is TRBD1 (6 bases). This CDR3 has 15 residues. The V end was cut by 4 bases, the J end by 3 bases, with 17 bases between. CDR1 is SGHDT, CDR2 YYEEEE, per germline. CDR3 residues: CASSPGAWGFYEQYF. The CDR3 coding sequence is TGTGCCAGCAGCCCAGGGGCCTGGGGCTTCTACGAGCAGTACTTC.

V usage is TRBV2 and J usage is TRBJ2-1; weak D call: TRBD2 (5 bases). V lost 7 bases and J 2 bases, leaving 18 bases between the germline ends. This CDR3 comprises 16 residues. CDR1 SNHLY and CDR2 FYNNEI come from the germline V gene. The CDR3: CASIPRTGTPYNEQFF. The CDR3 bases are TGTGCCAGCATTCCCAGGACGGGAACCCCCTACAATGAGCAGTTCTTC.

In nucleotides, the CDR3 is TGTGCCAGCAGTTCCGAGTCCTACAATGAGCAGTTCTTC. It codes for CASSSESYNEQFF. The rearrangement joins TRBV6-5 to TRBJ2-1; D gene ambiguous. Germline loops: CDR1 MNHEY, CDR2 SVGAGI. Between the trimmed V and J ends, which lost 4 bases and 1 base, there was a span of 5 bases. The length of the CDR3 is 13 residues.

A few counts support this clone. The genes are TRBV27 and TRBJ2-1; TRBD2 matches at 12 bases. Germline-derived CDR1 and CDR2 are MNHEY and SMNVEV (reference sequence). V was clipped by 7 bases and J by 2 bases; unmatched bases: 6. There are 16 residues in the CDR3. This CDR3 reads CASTQGLAGPYNEQFF. In DNA form, the CDR3 reads TGTGCCAGCACCCAAGGACTAGCGGGACCCTACAATGAGCAGTTCTTC.

The V call is TRBV24-1, the J call TRBJ2-2, with TRBD2 as a possible D gene (6 bases). This CDR3 region has 21 residues. Germline CDR1 reads KGHDR; CDR2 reads SFDVKD. V lost 7 bases and J lost 1, with 30 bases in between. CDR3 nucleotides: TGTGCCACCAGCAAGAAACTAGCAAGAGAGCTCCCGGTCGGGAACACCGGGGAGCTGTTTTTT. Protein product: CATSKKLARELPVGNTGELFF.

The V and J genes are TRBV27 and TRBJ2-7; 11 bases line up with TRBD2. The CDR3 extends over 14 amino acids. Germline V gene data show CDR1 as MNHEY and CDR2 as SMNVEV (reference sequence). J lost 6 bases, V lost 4 bases, and 5 bases had no gene match. The chain's CDR3 is CASSWGTSGPEQYF. In nucleotides, the CDR3 is TGTGCCAGCAGTTGGGGGACTAGCGGTCCCGAGCAGTACTTC.

The V and J genes are TRBV9 and TRBJ2-1; a weak D match, TRBD2 (6 bases). V was clipped by 3 bases and J by 8 bases, with 9 bases between them. Germline V gene lookup returns CDR1 SGDLS and CDR2 YYNGEE. The CDR3 totals 12 residues. Here the CDR3 DNA reads TGTGCCAGCAGCGGCGGCGGGGATGAGCAGTTCTTC. Amino acid sequence: CASSGGGDEQFF.

CDR3 coding DNA: TGTGCCAGCAGCTTCCAAAGACTAGCGGGCACAGATACGCAGTATTTT. Translation gives CASSFQRLAGTDTQYF. This chain connects TRBV11-2 to TRBJ2-3, with 9 bases aligning to TRBD2. The ends lost 3 bases at V and 1 base at J; junction bases unmatched: 5. The germline V gene encodes CDR1 SGHAT and CDR2 FQNNGV. The CDR3 has 16 residues.

The chain carries TRBV4-3 and TRBJ2-6; tentatively, D is TRBD1 (6 bases). This CDR3 is 16 amino acids long. Trimming removed 4 bases at V and 0 bases at J, with 10 bases between. CDR1 is LGHNA, CDR2 YSLEER, per germline. CDR3 DNA: TGCGCCAGCAGCCCCGCCAGGGGCTCTGGGGCCAACGTCCTGACTTTC. It specifies CASSPARGSGANVLTF.

V gene TRBV5-1 combines with J gene TRBJ2-6; D unresolved. The CDR3 extends over 16 amino acids. V shed 1 base and J shed 0 bases, with 8 bases lying between them. The germline CDR1 and CDR2 sequences are SGHRS and YFSETQ. The CDR3 DNA follows: TGCGCCAGCAGCTTGTTCCCGAGCTCTGGGGCCAACGTCCTGACTTTC. Its protein product is CASSLFPSSGANVLTF.

The chain is built from TRBV30 and TRBJ2-1, with TRBD2 identical over 12 bases. This CDR3 spans 19 amino acids. Trimming cost V 3 bases and J 0 bases; bases outside gene matches: 12. Germline CDR1 GTSNPN, CDR2 SVGIG (reference sequence). CDR3 amino acids: CAWRGASGRAARSYNEQFF. CDR3 DNA sequence: TGTGCCTGGAGGGGGGCTAGCGGGAGGGCCGCCCGCTCCTACAATGAGCAGTTCTTC.

The rearrangement links TRBV9 to TRBJ2-3, with D perhaps TRBD2 (6 bases). The V gene's germline CDR1 is SGDLS and CDR2 YYNGEE. V shed 0 bases and J shed 4 bases, with 12 bases lying between them. The CDR3 spans 15 residues. CDR3 DNA: TGTGCCAGCAGCGTAGGGCCCCGACTAGCAGATACGCAGTATTTT. It translates to CASSVGPRLADTQYF. The full variable domain, its missing parts supplied by reference TRBV9 and TRBJ2-3, is DSGVTQTPKHLITATGQRVTLRCSPRSGDLSVYWYQQSLDQGLQFLIQYYNGEERAKGNILERFSAQQFPDLHSELNLSSLELGDSALYFCASSVGPRLADTQYFGPGTRLTVL.

The chain carries TRBV7-9 and TRBJ2-7; 9 positions match TRBD2. Per the germline V gene, CDR1 is SEHNR and CDR2 is FQNEAQ (reference sequence). After removal of 0 bases from V and 0 bases from J, the junction contained 3 bases not matched to a gene. This CDR3 is 16 amino acids long. The CDR3: CASSLALAGISYEQYF. The DNA of the CDR3 is TGTGCCAGCAGCTTAGCCCTAGCGGGGATCTCCTACGAGCAGTACTTC.

This clone showed up just once. The chain is built from TRBV18 and TRBJ1-1; D may be TRBD1 (5 bases). Germline-derived CDR1 and CDR2 are KGHSH and LQKENI. The germline V and J ends were trimmed by 2 bases and 5 bases, with 15 bases remaining between them. This CDR3 has 15 amino acids. This CDR3 reads CASSPVPIQGTEAFF. In nucleotides, the CDR3 is TGTGCCAGCTCACCAGTCCCCATCCAGGGTACTGAAGCTTTCTTT.

This sequence joins TRBV7-3 and TRBJ1-3; weak D call: TRBD1 (5 bases). The CDR3 is 14 amino acids. V was trimmed by 5 bases and J by 2 bases, leaving 10 bases between them. The germline gives CDR1 SGHTA, CDR2 FQGTGA. CDR3 nucleotides: TGTGCCAGCAGCAGCTCAGGGACTGGAAACACCATATATTTT. Amino acids: CASSSSGTGNTIYF.

The chain has TRBV15 and TRBJ1-1; TRBD1 is a possible D gene (5 bases). The CDR3 spans 12 residues. Germline V CDR1 and CDR2: LNHNV, YYDKDF (reference sequence). The V gene lost 3 bases and the J gene lost 6 bases, with 8 bases spanning the gap. The CDR3 region is CATSRIGAEAFF. The CDR3 bases are TGTGCCACCAGCAGGATAGGGGCTGAAGCTTTCTTT.

The chain carries TRBV6-6 and TRBJ1-2, with 8 bases that match TRBD1. The CDR3 sequence is 15 residues long. V lost 6 bases and J lost 3; bases outside the gene matches: 9. Germline V CDR1 and CDR2: MNHNY, SVGAGI (reference sequence). This chain's CDR3 is CASRRTGGQDYGYTF. The CDR3 coding sequence is TGTGCCAGCAGACGCACAGGGGGGCAGGACTATGGCTACACCTTC.

V gene TRBV27 combines with J gene TRBJ2-2; 7 bases match TRBD2. V lost 2 bases to trimming and J lost 7 bases; unmatched junction nucleotides: 4. There are 14 residues in the CDR3. CDR1 and CDR2 (germline): MNHEY, SMNVEV (reference sequence). Written as DNA, the CDR3 is TGTGCCAGCAGTTTAGCGGGAGCTGTCGGGGAGCTGTTTTTT. It yields the protein CASSLAGAVGELFF.

The CDR3 DNA reads as TGTGCCTGGAGGGGCGGGGAGTCCACGCTCGGAAACACCATATATTTT. The encoded protein is CAWRGGESTLGNTIYF. The chain uses TRBV30 and TRBJ1-3; no reliable D call. The CDR3 is 16 amino acids. V was cut by 3 bases and J by 4 bases, with 19 bases left in between. Germline CDR1 and CDR2: GTSNPN and SVGIG (reference sequence).

This clone was seen a few times. The chain couples TRBV2 to TRBJ1-3, with D maybe TRBD1 (6 bases). V was pared by 8 bases and J by 11 bases, with 19 bases between. CDR1 and CDR2 (germline): SNHLY, FYNNEI. This CDR3 comprises 13 residues. CDR3 sequence: CASHGGGPSPIYF. The CDR3 region has the DNA TGTGCCAGCCACGGGGGGGGCCCTAGCCCCATATATTTT.

This rearrangement joins TRBV5-1 to TRBJ1-1; a weak D match, TRBD1 (6 bases). The V end was cut by 4 bases, the J end by 8 bases, with 12 bases between. From germline, CDR1 is SGHRS and CDR2 YFSETQ. The CDR3 runs to 12 residues. CDR3 coding DNA: TGCGCCAGCAGCCCCGGACAGAGAGAAGCTTTCTTT. Residues: CASSPGQREAFF.